The clone carrying this T cell receptor (beta chain) was counted once. Its antigen is currently unknown. The data stem from a study of Ad26.COV2.S vaccination and SARS-CoV-2 variants. Turning to the study itself: By the intramuscular route, Ad26.COV2.S was given once, or twice 56 days apart.

Assay used: immunoSEQ multiplex PCR; TCRdb lists only in-frame clones, some missing. The table includes about 350,000 clones, approximately 90% detected once. CDR3 length equals 14 residues. Germline assignment: CDR1 MDHEN and CDR2 SYDVKM. V lost 6 bases, J lost 0 bases, and 9 bases lay in between. Treatment: around 19 received Ad26.COV2.S at low or high dose, single or two shots; 5 received placebo; per-sample allocation not given. Sampling occurred on day 63 after the first vaccine or placebo injection. Wuhan-strain spike was delivered by a replication-incompetent Ad26 vector. Study findings and constraints: CD8+ and CD4+ T cells specific for spike reportedly responded with substantial breadth after vaccination. Assessments of TCR breadth and depth may have underestimated the total T cell responses.

This material consisted of peripheral blood, taken in a trial of Ad26.COV2.S vaccine versus placebo. This chain joins TRBV28 and TRBJ1-3; no clear D. The clonotype was recovered from a person aged 18 to 59 who received the Ad26.COV2.S COVID-19 vaccine or a placebo. The CDR3 sequence is CASRLVSSGNTIYF. CDR3 DNA: TGTGCCAGCAGACTTGTGAGCTCTGGAAACACCATATATTTT.